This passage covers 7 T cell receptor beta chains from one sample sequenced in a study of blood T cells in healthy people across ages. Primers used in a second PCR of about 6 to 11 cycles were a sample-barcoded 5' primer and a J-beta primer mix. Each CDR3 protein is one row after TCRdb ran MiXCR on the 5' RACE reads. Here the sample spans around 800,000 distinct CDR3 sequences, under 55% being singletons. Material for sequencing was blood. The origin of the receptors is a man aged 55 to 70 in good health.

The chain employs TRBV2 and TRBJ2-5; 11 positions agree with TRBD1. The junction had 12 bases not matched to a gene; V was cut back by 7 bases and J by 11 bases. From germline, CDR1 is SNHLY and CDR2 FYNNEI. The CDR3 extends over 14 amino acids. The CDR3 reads CASTRDRGGNEQYF. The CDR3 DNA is TGTGCCAGCACCAGGGACAGGGGGGGCAATGAGCAGTACTTC.

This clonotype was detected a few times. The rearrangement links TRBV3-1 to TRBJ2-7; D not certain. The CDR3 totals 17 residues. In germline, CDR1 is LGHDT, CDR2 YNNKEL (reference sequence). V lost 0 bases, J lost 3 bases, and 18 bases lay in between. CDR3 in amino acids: CASSQEIPTSKLYEQYF. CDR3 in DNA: TGTGCCAGCAGCCAAGAAATCCCGACCTCCAAACTCTACGAGCAGTACTTC.

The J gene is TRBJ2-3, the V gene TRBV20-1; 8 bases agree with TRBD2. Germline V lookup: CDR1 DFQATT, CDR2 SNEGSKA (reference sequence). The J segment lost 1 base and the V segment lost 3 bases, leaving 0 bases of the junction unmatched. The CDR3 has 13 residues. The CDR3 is CSASGGGTDTQYF. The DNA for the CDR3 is TGCAGTGCTAGCGGGGGGGGCACAGATACGCAGTATTTT.

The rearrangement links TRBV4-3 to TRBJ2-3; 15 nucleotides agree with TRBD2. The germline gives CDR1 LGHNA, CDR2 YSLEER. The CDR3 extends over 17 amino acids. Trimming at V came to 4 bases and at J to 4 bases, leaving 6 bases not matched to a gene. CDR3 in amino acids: CASSLGLAGGQSDTQYF. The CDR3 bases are TGCGCCAGCAGCCTCGGACTAGCGGGGGGGCAGTCAGATACGCAGTATTTT.

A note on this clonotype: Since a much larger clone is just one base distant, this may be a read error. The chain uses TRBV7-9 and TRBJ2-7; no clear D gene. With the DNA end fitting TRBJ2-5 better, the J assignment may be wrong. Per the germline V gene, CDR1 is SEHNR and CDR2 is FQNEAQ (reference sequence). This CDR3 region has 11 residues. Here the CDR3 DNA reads TGTGCCAGCAGCGCTTGGGAGACCCAGTACTTC. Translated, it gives CASSAWETQYF.

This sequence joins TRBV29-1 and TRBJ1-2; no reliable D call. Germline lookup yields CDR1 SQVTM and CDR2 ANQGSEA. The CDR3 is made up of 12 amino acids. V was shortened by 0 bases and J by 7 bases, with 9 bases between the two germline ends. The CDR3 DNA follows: TGCAGCGTTGAAGATTCCCTTAGTGGCTACACCTTC. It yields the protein CSVEDSLSGYTF.

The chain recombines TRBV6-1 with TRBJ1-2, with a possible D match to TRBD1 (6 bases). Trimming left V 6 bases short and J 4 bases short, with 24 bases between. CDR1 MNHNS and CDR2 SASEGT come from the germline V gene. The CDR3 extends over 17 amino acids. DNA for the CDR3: TGTGCCAGCAGCCGAGGGGGGTCGACATTGTATCGCTATGGCTACACCTTC. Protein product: CASSRGGSTLYRYGYTF.